This T cell receptor beta chain was sequenced for a study of cytomegalovirus exposure and HLA in healthy donors. Concerning this clone: Its antigen remains unidentified.

Overall study results and limits: Reports credit the classifier with highly specific, highly sensitive diagnosis of cytomegalovirus status. HLA alleles showed associations with 16,951 TCR beta sequences in a later analysis, at a 0.05 false discovery rate.

PCR involved 60 Vbeta and 13 Jbeta primers. TCRdb keeps only in-frame clones here, not all; method: immunoSEQ multiplex PCR. The sample has 53,000 or so clones; the top ten hold 9.5% to 15%. The CDR3 is 15 amino acids. The TCR originated in a man between 18 and 29 years old in good health and CMV-seropositive. The sample comprised PBMCs. The chain carries TRBV21-1 and TRBJ1-2; the D call TRBD1 from the table was never checked on the DNA. TRBV21-1 is a recognized pseudogene. The CDR3 DNA follows: TGTGCCAGCAGCAGCAACAGGGGGCGCATTGATGGCTACACCTTC. This translates into CASSSNRGRIDGYTF.